The table lists the clone carrying this T cell receptor beta chain with a few counts. Library preparation (for TCRbeta) was performed with unique molecular identifiers. TCRdb analysed the PCR reads with MiXCR anew, one entry per CDR3 protein. The profile shows more than 550,000 distinct CDR3 sequences, roughly 10% of them singletons. This entry is derived from a study of T-cell reconstitution after alpha-beta-depleted transplantation in children. This CDR3 has 12 amino acids. Trimming shortened V by 3 bases and J by 10 bases, and 10 bases separated the two germline ends. Germline V gives CDR1 MDHEN, CDR2 SYDVKM.

Sequenced material: PBMCs from the stem cell graft donor, taken from the stem cell graft. The TCR originated in a human donor who donated a stem cell graft to a child with acute myeloid leukemia. V is TRBV28 and J is TRBJ2-1; D is possibly TRBD2 (5 bases). The CDR3 loop is CASSFRLLEQFF. The DNA for the CDR3 is TGTGCCAGCAGTTTTAGACTATTGGAGCAGTTCTTC.